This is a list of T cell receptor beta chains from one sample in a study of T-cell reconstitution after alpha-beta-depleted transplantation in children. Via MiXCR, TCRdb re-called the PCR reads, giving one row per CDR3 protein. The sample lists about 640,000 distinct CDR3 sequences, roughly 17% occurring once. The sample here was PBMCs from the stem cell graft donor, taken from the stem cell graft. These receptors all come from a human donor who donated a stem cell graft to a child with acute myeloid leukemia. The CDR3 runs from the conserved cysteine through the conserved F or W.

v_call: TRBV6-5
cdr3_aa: CASSSLGGSSYEQYF

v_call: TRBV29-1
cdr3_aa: CSVDSGLETQYF

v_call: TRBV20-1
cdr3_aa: CSALFTGGPYEQYF

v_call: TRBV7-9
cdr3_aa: CASRSDGAGNTIYF

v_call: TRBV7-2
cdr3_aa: CASGRAFETQYF

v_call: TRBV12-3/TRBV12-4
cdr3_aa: CASTRADQDEQYF

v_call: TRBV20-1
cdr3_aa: CSARVTGRRGTRNTEAFF

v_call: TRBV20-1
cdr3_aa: CSASGAKDSPLHF

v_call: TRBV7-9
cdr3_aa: CASSQVAVEQFF

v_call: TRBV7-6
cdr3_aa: CASSLEPGVNQPQHF

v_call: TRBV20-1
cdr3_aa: CSARENYEQYF

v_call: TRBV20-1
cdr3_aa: CSARNRGVDIQYF

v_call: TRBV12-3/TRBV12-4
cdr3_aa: CASSLAGTRGEETQYF

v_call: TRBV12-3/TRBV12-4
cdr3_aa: CASSLVQSLAKNIQYF

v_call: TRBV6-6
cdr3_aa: CASSPTGDYGYTF

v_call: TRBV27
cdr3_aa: CASSLTGASGELFF